This record concerns one T cell receptor (beta chain) sequence. The antigen is not known. Other DNA sequences in this sample translate to the same CDR3. This sample was taken from a study of shared clonotypes between healthy human individuals. About the study: A donor's plate count was three for CD4 naive and three for CD4 memory; CD8 naive had two and CD8 memory one.

Study conclusions and caveats: When naive CD4 clonotypes were compared across a handful of donors, about 4.8% were shared. Generation probabilities were higher for clonotypes shared across all four sorted-subset donors than for unshared ones.

The CDR3 totals 11 residues. Trimming removed 2 bases at V and 10 bases at J, with 6 bases between. The germline gives CDR1 SEHNR, CDR2 FQNEAQ (reference sequence). In the original analysis: Filtering of immunoSEQ junctional sequences could not match full-length read filtering. Sequencing was performed with immunoSEQ multiplex PCR; in TCRdb, only in-frame clones are kept and a portion is missing. V and J calls and clone size are as listed in that table; D and trimming were resolved from the DNA. The sample shows about 2.3 million clones, 92% of them seen only once. This chain connects TRBV7-9 to TRBJ2-1; either TRBD1 or TRBD2 may supply D (5 bases each). The TCR originated in a man younger than 30 in good health. Some clones in this sample may be carry-over from other donors' samples. Sequencing was done on a sample of naive CD4+ T cells from PBMCs. Subset specified: CD45RA+ positively selected. Here the CDR3 DNA reads TGTGCCAGCAGCTTACGGGGCGAGCAGTTCTTC. This gives the protein CASSLRGEQFF.